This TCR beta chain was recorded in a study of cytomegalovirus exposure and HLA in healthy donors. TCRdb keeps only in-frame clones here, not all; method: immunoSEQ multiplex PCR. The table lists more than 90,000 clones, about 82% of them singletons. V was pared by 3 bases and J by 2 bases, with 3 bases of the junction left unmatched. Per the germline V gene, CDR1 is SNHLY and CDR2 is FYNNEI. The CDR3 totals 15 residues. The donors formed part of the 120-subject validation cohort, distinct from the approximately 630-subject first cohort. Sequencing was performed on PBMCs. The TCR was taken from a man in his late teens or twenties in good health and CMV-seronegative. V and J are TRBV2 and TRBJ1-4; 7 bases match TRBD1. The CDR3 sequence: CASSDRGETNEKLFF. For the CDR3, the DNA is TGTGCCAGCAGTGACAGGGGGGAGACTAATGAAAAACTGTTTTTT.